This TCR beta chain was identified during a study of blood T cell repertoires in COVID-19. Study-wide background: Nucleic acid was either cDNA or gDNA, and it came from T cells, B-cell-depleted T cells, or PBMCs.

Sequenced by immunoSEQ multiplex PCR; TCRdb stores in-frame clones only, minus some. The repertoire holds a few hundred thousand clones, with approximately 86% as singletons. The TCR sequence derives from a man between 60 and 70 years old with acute or convalescent COVID-19. Input material: peripheral blood.

The CDR3 spells CASSLDRGTEAFF. CDR3 DNA sequence: TGTGCCAGCAGCCTCGACAGGGGCACTGAAGCTTTCTTT. The chain is built from TRBV3-1 (or the pseudogene TRBV3-2) and TRBJ1-1; 8 bases are shared with TRBD1. This CDR3 is built from 13 residues. Looked up from germline, CDR1 is LGHDT and CDR2 is YNNKEL (reference sequence). The V segment lost 4 bases and the J segment 4 bases; nucleotides outside the gene matches: 2.